This T cell receptor beta chain was captured in a study of control samples from healthy donors and cancer patients. Germline CDR1 MNHEY, CDR2 SMNVEV (reference sequence). The CDR3 covers 11 residues. Trimming left V 6 bases short and J 2 bases short, with 4 bases between. Repertoires were generated with immunoSEQ multiplex PCR, while TCRdb's copy carries only in-frame clones and drops some. The table records 40,000 to 60,000 clones, around 90% of them present only once. This clone was recorded only once. This chain connects TRBV27 to TRBJ2-5; D is uncertain. This TCR came from a man in his sixties with head and neck cancer. Sequenced material: PBMCs. This CDR3 reads CASRSQETQYF. Written as DNA, the CDR3 is TGTGCCAGCAGGTCGCAAGAGACCCAGTACTTC.